Sequencing of this T cell receptor (beta chain) was carried out in a study of T cells in Graves' hyperthyroidism and ophthalmopathy. Study-wide results and limits: The majority of expanded thyroid clonotypes above 0.001 also appeared in blood.

Amplified TCR beta CDR3 regions derived from RNA transcripts. Researchers ran a first-round RT-PCR on the TCR CDR3 using the HTBI primer set. Via MiXCR, TCRdb re-called the multiplex PCR reads, giving one row per CDR3 protein. The table includes some 760,000 distinct CDR3 sequences, around 15% detected once. The germline V gene encodes CDR1 KGHSH and CDR2 LQKENI. The J segment lost 1 base and the V segment lost 5 bases, leaving 9 bases of the junction unmatched. There are 16 residues in the CDR3. To note about this clonotype: As yet, its antigen is unknown.

The source is a woman under 30 with Graves' hyperthyroidism. The sequencing sample was made of blood. The chain carries TRBV18 and TRBJ2-3, with 7 bases aligning to TRBD2. CDR3 sequence: CASSALGTSGTDTQYF. In DNA, the CDR3 is TGTGCCAGCTCAGCACTCGGAACTAGCGGCACAGATACGCAGTATTTT.